A single count supports the clone carrying this TCR beta chain. The antigen remains unidentified. This CDR3 contains 16 residues. The V end was cut by 4 bases, the J end by 1 base, with 17 bases between. The V gene's germline CDR1 is SGHRS and CDR2 YFSETQ. The data belong to a study of T-cell reconstitution after alpha-beta-depleted transplantation in children. Overall study findings and caveats: Recipient T cells and thymic progenitors that survived gave rise to the high TCRbeta diversity observed at day 60 in some patients.

TCRbeta library preparation incorporated unique molecular identifiers. Using its own MiXCR run on the PCR reads, TCRdb lists one record per CDR3 protein. The profile shows roughly 570,000 distinct CDR3 sequences, 20% to 30% of them singletons. The clonotype was recovered from a boy less than two years old with Wiskott-Aldrich syndrome, due to receive a stem cell transplant. Sequenced material: PBMCs, taken before TCRalphabeta/CD19-depleted stem cell transplant. This chain links TRBV5-1 with TRBJ2-5; D tentatively fits TRBD1 or TRBD2 (5 bases each). The CDR3 reads CASSRRDRELQETQYF. The CDR3 DNA follows: TGCGCCAGCAGCAGACGGGACCGCGAACTCCAAGAGACCCAGTACTTC.